The present TCR beta chain was sequenced within a study of blood T cell repertoires in COVID-19. This study enrolled people aged roughly 18 to 90 from about two dozen US geographic areas. Assignments of participants to cohorts depended upon their own reported clinical history. V was clipped by 5 bases and J by 5 bases; unmatched bases: 11. This CDR3 spans 17 amino acids. Germline CDR1 is SGHNT and CDR2 is YENEEA. This clone was seen only once. In the authors' workflow: The authors estimated nucleated cell counts from reference gene primer amplification. The method was immunoSEQ multiplex PCR; TCRdb's version includes in-frame clones alone and lacks a portion of them. V and J calls plus clone size are reproduced from that table; the DNA served to infer D and trimming. The sample holds over 130,000 clones, approximately 84% seen once.

This sequence joins TRBV11-3 and TRBJ2-5; 13 positions agree with TRBD2. Sequences were obtained from PBMCs or T cells enriched from blood (not recorded which). This clonotype was obtained from a woman between 50 and 59 years old with acute COVID-19. This CDR3 reads CASSQSVTSGRGETQYF. CDR3 DNA sequence: TGTGCCAGCAGCCAGTCGGTTACTAGCGGGAGGGGGGAGACCCAGTACTTC.